This T cell receptor beta chain was recovered during a study of T cell changes during pregnancy in multiple sclerosis. Generated by immunoSEQ multiplex PCR, the TCRdb table keeps only in-frame clones and is missing some. Among tens of thousands of clones listed, 94% were seen once. The germline CDR1 and CDR2 sequences are LNHNV and YYDKDF (reference sequence). The J segment lost 7 bases and the V segment lost 0 bases, leaving 5 bases of the junction unmatched. CDR3 length: 16 amino acids. Here the sequenced sample was CD4+ T cells from peripheral blood mononuclear cells, taken in the second trimester of pregnancy. This sequence joins TRBV15 and TRBJ2-1; 11 bases align to TRBD2. The sequence came from a female donor with multiple sclerosis, enrolled in a pregnancy study. In DNA, the CDR3 is TGTGCCACCAGCAGAGATAGCGGGGGGGCGGGGAATGAGCAGTTCTTC. Translating gives CATSRDSGGAGNEQFF. Based on the CDR3 plus reference TRBV15 and TRBJ2-1, the full variable domain is DAMVIQNPRYQVTQFGKPVTLSCSQTLNHNVMYWYQQKSSQAPKLLFHYYDKDFNNEADTPDNFQSRRPNTSFCFLDIRSPGLGDTAMYLCATSRDSGGAGNEQFFGPGTRLTVL.